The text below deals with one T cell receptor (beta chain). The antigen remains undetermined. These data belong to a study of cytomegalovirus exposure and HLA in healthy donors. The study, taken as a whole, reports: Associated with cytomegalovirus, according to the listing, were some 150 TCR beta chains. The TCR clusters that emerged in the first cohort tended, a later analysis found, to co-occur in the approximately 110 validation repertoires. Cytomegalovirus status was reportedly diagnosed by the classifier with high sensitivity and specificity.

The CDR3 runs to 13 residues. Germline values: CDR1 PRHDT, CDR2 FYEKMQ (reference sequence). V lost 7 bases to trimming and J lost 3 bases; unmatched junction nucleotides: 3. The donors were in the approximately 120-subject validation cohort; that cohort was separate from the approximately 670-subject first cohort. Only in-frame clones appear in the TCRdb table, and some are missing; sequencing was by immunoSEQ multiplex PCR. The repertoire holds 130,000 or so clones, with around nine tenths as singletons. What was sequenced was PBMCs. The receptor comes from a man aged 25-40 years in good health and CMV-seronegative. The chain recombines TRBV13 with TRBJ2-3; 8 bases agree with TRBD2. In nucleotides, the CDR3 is TGTGCCAGCAAAGCGGGGGAGACAGATACGCAGTATTTT. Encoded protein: CASKAGETDTQYF.